What follows are 4 T cell receptor beta chains derived from one specimen sequenced in a study of blood T cell repertoires in COVID-19. Produced via immunoSEQ multiplex PCR; TCRdb's table is partial and in-frame only. In the table there are some 220,000 clones, 80% to 90% of which are singletons. The sequenced material came from peripheral blood. The receptors stem from a man over 45 with active or convalescent COVID-19.

The chain has TRBV3-1 (or the pseudogene TRBV3-2) and TRBJ2-1; D may be TRBD1 (6 bases). CDR1 is LGHDT, CDR2 YNNKEL, per germline (reference sequence). Deletions cut 2 bases from V and 0 bases from J, with 17 bases between. This CDR3 is 18 amino acids long. The CDR3 DNA reads TGTGCCAGCAGCCAAATAGCCGACAGGTCGAACTCCTACAATGAGCAGTTCTTC. This translates into CASSQIADRSNSYNEQFF.

The V call is TRBV3-1 (or the pseudogene TRBV3-2), the J call TRBJ2-7, with 8 bases fitting TRBD2. Per germline, CDR1 LGHDT and CDR2 YNNKEL (reference sequence). The CDR3 has 14 residues. Trimming removed 6 bases from V and 0 bases from J; junction bases left unmatched: 4. The CDR3 reads CASSQREYSYEQYF. As DNA, the CDR3 is TGTGCCAGCAGTCAGCGGGAGTACTCCTACGAGCAGTACTTC.

This sequence joins TRBV5-4 and TRBJ2-1; 11 positions match TRBD1. Germline lookup yields CDR1 SGHNT and CDR2 YYREEE (reference sequence). The CDR3 runs 15 residues. After removal of 4 bases from V and 8 bases from J, the junction contained 8 bases not matched to a gene. This CDR3 is CASSRRTGGLDEQFF. DNA for the CDR3: TGTGCCAGCAGCCGCAGGACAGGGGGCCTAGATGAGCAGTTCTTC.

The V gene is TRBV19, the J gene TRBJ1-1; 7 nucleotides agree with TRBD1. V lost 6 bases, J lost 3 bases, and 4 bases stayed unmatched. The CDR3 totals 13 residues. The germline gives CDR1 LNHDA, CDR2 SQIVND (reference sequence). The CDR3 region is CASSKQGHTEAFF. DNA of the CDR3: TGTGCCAGTAGCAAACAGGGGCACACTGAAGCTTTCTTT.